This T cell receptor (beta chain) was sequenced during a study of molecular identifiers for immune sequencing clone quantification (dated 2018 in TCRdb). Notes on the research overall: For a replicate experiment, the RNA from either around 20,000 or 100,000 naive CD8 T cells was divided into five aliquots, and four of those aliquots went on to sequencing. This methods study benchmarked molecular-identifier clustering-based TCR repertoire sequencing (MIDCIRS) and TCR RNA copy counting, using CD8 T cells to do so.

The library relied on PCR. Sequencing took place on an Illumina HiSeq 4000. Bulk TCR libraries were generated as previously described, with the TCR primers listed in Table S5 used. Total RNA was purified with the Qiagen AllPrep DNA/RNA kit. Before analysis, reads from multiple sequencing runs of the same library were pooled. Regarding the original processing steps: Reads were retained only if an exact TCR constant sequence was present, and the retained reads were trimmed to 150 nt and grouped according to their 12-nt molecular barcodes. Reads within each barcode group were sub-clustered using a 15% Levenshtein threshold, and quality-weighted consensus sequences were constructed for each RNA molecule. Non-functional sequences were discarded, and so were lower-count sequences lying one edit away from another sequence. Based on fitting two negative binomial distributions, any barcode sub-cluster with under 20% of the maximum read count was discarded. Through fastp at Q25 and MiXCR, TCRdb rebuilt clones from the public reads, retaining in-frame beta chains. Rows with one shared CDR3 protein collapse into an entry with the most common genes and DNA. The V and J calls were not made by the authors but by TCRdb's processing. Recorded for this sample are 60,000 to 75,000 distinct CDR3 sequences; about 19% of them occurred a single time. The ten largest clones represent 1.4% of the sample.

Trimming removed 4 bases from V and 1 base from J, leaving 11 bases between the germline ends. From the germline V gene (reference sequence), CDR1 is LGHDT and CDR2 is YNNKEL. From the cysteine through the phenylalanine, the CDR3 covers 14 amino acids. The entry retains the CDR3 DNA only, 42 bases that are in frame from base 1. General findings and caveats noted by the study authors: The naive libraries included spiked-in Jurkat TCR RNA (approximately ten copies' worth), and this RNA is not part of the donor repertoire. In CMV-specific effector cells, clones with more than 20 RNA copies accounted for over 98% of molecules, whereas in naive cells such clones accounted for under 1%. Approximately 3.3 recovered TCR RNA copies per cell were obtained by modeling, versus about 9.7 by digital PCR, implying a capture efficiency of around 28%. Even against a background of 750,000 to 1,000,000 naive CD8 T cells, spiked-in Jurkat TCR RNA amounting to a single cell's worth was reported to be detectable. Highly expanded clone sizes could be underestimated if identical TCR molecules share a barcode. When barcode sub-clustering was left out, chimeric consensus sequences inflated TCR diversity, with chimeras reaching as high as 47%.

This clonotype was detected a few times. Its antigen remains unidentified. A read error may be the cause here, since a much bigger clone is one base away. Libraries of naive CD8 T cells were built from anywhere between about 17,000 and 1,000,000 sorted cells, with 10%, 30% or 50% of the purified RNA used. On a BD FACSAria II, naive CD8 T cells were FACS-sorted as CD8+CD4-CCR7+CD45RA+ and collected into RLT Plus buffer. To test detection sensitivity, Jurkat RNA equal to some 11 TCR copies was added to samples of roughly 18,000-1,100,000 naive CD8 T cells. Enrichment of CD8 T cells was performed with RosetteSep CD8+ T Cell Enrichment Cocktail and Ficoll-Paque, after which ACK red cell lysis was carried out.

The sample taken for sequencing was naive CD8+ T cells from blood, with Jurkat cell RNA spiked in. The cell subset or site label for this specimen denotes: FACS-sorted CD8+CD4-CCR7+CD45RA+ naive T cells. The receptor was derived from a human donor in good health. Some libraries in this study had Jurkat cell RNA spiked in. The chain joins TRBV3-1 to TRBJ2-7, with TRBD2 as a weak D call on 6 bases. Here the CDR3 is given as CASSLGLRSYEQYF. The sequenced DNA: TGTGCCAGCAGCCTAGGACTACGATCCTACGAGCAGTACTTC.